This T cell receptor (beta chain) comes out of a study of T-cell memory formation after mild COVID-19. TCRdb itself ran the 5' RACE reads through MiXCR, one entry per CDR3 protein. The sample has roughly 450,000 distinct CDR3 sequences, roughly 18% seen once. As for this clonotype: Its antigen is unknown.

After removal of 0 bases from V and 5 bases from J, the junction contained 6 bases not matched to a gene. Germline V gene data show CDR1 as ENHRY and CDR2 as SYGVKD. This CDR3 has 17 amino acids. Notes on the study in general: The authors left the SARS-CoV-2 specificity of second-wave clones peaking on day 37 unconfirmed. Later expanders leaned CD4+, whereas clones that contracted between day 15 and 85 were balanced CD4/CD8.

Sequencing used PBMCs or a T cell subset sorted from them (not recorded which). This receptor was identified in an adult woman who had mild COVID-19 (a few samples of this study predate the infection). Cell type and time point are not known. The gene calls are TRBV10-3 and TRBJ2-1, with TRBD2 matching over 11 bases. The CDR3 DNA reads as TGTGCCATCAGTGAGTCGGGAGGGACTAGCGGAAACAATGAGCAGTTCTTC. It specifies CAISESGGTSGNNEQFF.